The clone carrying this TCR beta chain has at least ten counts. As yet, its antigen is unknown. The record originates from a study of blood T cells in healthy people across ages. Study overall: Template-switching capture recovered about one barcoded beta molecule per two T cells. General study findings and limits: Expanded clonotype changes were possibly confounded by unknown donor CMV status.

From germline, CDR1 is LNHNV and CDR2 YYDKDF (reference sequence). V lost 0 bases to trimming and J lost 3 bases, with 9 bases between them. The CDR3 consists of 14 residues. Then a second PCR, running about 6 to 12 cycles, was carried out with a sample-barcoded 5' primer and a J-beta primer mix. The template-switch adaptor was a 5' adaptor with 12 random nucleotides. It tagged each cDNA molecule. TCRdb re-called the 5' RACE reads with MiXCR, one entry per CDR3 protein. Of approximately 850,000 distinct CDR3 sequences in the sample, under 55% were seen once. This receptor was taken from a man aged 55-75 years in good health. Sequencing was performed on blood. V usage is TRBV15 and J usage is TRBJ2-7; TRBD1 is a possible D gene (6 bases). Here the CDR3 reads CATSRERDNYEQYF. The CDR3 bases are TGTGCCACCAGCAGAGAGAGGGACAACTACGAGCAGTACTTC.